This is a list of T cell receptor beta chains from one sample in a study of STAT3 mutations in large granular lymphocyte leukemia. Some clones are missing from TCRdb's copy, which holds only in-frame ones; the method was immunoSEQ multiplex PCR. The table lists about 6,000 clones, about 35% of them singletons. The sample was peripheral blood mononuclear cells. These receptor sequences come from a woman between 40 and 55 years old with T-cell large granular lymphocyte leukemia. Some clones in this sample may be carry-over from other donors' samples. The CDR3 runs from the conserved cysteine through the conserved F or W. The order of the fields is CDR3 length, clone size, V gene, D gene, J gene, CDR3 protein, CDR3 DNA. A D gene is named only where the DNA matches it firmly. Part of the rows lack a size; the others show once, few, many or a class for expanded clones.

>15|NA|TRBV29-1|NA|TRBJ1-1
CSVDPVGAPNTEAFF
TGCAGCGTTGACCCCGTCGGAGCGCCGAACACTGAAGCTTTCTTT
>13|few|TRBV30|NA|TRBJ2-1
CAWSSGLYNEQFF
TGTGCCTGGAGTAGCGGCCTCTACAATGAGCAGTTCTTC
>14|NA|TRBV27|NA|TRBJ1-2
CASSTSPWDYGYTF
TGTGCCAGCAGCACATCCCCCTGGGACTATGGCTACACCTTC
>15|NA|TRBV5-5|TRBD2|TRBJ2-7
CASSPGLAGSYEQYF
TGTGCCAGCAGCCCGGGACTAGCGGGTTCCTACGAGCAGTACTTC
>15|NA|TRBV4-1|TRBD1|TRBJ2-7
CASSQTGATSYEQYF
TGCGCCAGCAGCCAGACAGGGGCGACGTCCTACGAGCAGTACTTC
>16|NA|TRBV9|NA|TRBJ1-2
CASSSPEGGRGDGYTF
TGTGCCAGCAGCTCGCCAGAGGGAGGGAGAGGGGATGGCTACACCTTC
>14|NA|TRBV6-5|NA|TRBJ2-7
CASSYGPGPYEQYF
TGTGCCAGCAGTTACGGGCCGGGTCCCTACGAGCAGTACTTC
>14|NA|TRBV15|NA|TRBJ1-1
CATSRDIRGTEAFF
TGTGCCACCAGCAGAGATATAAGGGGGACTGAAGCTTTCTTT
>16|few|TRBV18|NA|TRBJ1-2
CASSPTTGTANYGYTF
TGTGCCAGCTCACCAACTACCGGGACGGCTAACTATGGCTACACCTTC
>14|few|TRBV18|NA|TRBJ1-2
CASSPDDSDGGYTF
TGTGCCAGCTCACCCGACGACAGCGACGGCGGCTACACCTTC
>19|NA|TRBV5-5|TRBD1|TRBJ1-3
CASSLADRPPYSSGNTIYF
TGTGCCAGCAGCTTGGCGGACAGGCCCCCCTATTCCTCTGGAAACACCATATATTTT
>16|NA|TRBV7-8|NA|TRBJ1-1
CASSSPVGQGSAEAFF
TGTGCCAGCAGCTCCCCGGTCGGTCAGGGATCGGCTGAAGCTTTCTTT
>14|few|TRBV5-6|NA|TRBJ1-2
CASSPEHSSYGYTF
TGTGCCAGCAGCCCTGAACATTCCTCCTATGGCTACACCTTC
>12|NA|TRBV5-6|TRBD1|TRBJ2-7
CASSNRGYEQYF
TGTGCCAGCAGCAACAGGGGTTACGAGCAGTACTTC
>16|NA|TRBV5-1|NA|TRBJ1-1
CASSLGGLWTPTEAFF
TGCGCCAGCAGCTTGGGGGGACTCTGGACGCCTACTGAAGCTTTCTTT
>11|few|TRBV2|NA|TRBJ1-2
CASSDGVGYTF
TGTGCCAGCAGTGACGGGGTGGGCTACACCTTC
>14|NA|TRBV5-6|NA|TRBJ1-1
CASSLGGGSTEAFF
TGTGCCAGCAGCTTGGGAGGGGGGAGCACTGAAGCTTTCTTT
>11|NA|TRBV2|NA|TRBJ2-7
CASSNRIGPDF
TGTGCCAGCAGTAACCGTATCGGCCCGGACTTC
>11|NA|TRBV6-4|NA|TRBJ1-5
CASSEYQPQHF
TGTGCCAGCAGTGAGTATCAGCCCCAGCATTTT
>16|few|TRBV4-1|NA|TRBJ2-7
CASSLAGQGSTYEQYF
TGCGCCAGCAGCCTCGCCGGCCAGGGGAGCACCTACGAGCAGTACTTC
>12|NA|TRBV18|NA|TRBJ1-1
CASSYTGSGAFF
TGTGCCAGCTCCTACACAGGGTCCGGAGCTTTCTTT
>12|few|TRBV10-3|NA|TRBJ2-7
CAIGTQGHEQYF
TGTGCCATCGGGACACAGGGCCACGAGCAGTACTTC
>12|few|TRBV19|NA|TRBJ2-3
CASSIGGDTQYF
TGTGCCAGTAGTATAGGGGGAGATACGCAGTATTTT
>16|few|TRBV5-4|NA|TRBJ1-1
CASSLGPGALGVEAFF
TGTGCCAGCAGCTTGGGACCAGGGGCCTTGGGAGTCGAAGCTTTCTTT
>16|NA|TRBV7-9|TRBD2|TRBJ2-2
CASSLRLAGGAGELFF
TGTGCCAGCAGCTTACGCCTAGCGGGAGGTGCCGGGGAGCTGTTTTTT
>13|NA|TRBV10-3|NA|TRBJ2-1
CATVDAGANEQFF
TGTGCCACCGTCGATGCAGGAGCTAATGAGCAGTTCTTC
>13|NA|TRBV14|NA|TRBJ1-2
CASSLSRNYGYTF
TGTGCCAGCAGCCTATCTCGGAACTATGGCTACACCTTC
>11|NA|TRBV19|NA|TRBJ2-7
CASSMGHEQYF
TGTGCCAGTAGTATGGGTCACGAGCAGTACTTC
>14|NA|TRBV19|TRBD1|TRBJ2-7
CASTPGTGVYEQYF
TGTGCCAGTACCCCGGGGACAGGGGTCTACGAGCAGTACTTC
>17|few|TRBV5-4|TRBD1|TRBJ1-1
CASSPGGPGRMNTEAFF
TGTGCCAGCAGCCCAGGGGGCCCGGGACGGATGAACACTGAAGCTTTCTTT
>15|NA|TRBV10-3|TRBD2|TRBJ2-1
CAISPERGLYNEQFF
TGTGCCATCAGTCCCGAGCGGGGGCTCTACAATGAGCAGTTCTTC
>18|NA|TRBV7-2|TRBD1|TRBJ1-1
CASSFGTGTSGMNTEAFF
TGTGCCAGCAGCTTCGGGACAGGTACGTCGGGGATGAACACTGAAGCTTTCTTT
>15|NA|TRBV6-5|NA|TRBJ2-7
CASSFQDLQGYEQYF
TGTGCCAGCAGTTTCCAGGATCTACAGGGCTACGAGCAGTACTTC
>15|NA|TRBV5-1|NA|TRBJ1-2
CASSLAGGTGGGYTF
TGCGCCAGCAGCTTGGCTGGCGGCACCGGAGGCGGCTACACCTTC
>17|NA|TRBV27|TRBD1|TRBJ2-6
CASSFRTGWSGANVLTF
TGTGCCAGCAGTTTCCGGACAGGGTGGTCTGGGGCCAACGTCCTGACTTTC
>18|few|TRBV2|TRBD1|TRBJ1-5
CASSGGGQGGGSNQPQHF
TGTGCCAGCAGTGGAGGGGGACAGGGAGGCGGCAGCAATCAGCCCCAGCATTTT
>18|NA|TRBV27|NA|TRBJ1-3
CASPPHDRSHPRGNTIYF
TGTGCCAGCCCCCCCCACGACAGGTCCCATCCCCGCGGAAACACCATATATTTT
>15|few|TRBV30|TRBD1|TRBJ2-7
CAFTLTGTGGYEQYF
TGTGCCTTCACACTTACTGGGACAGGGGGCTACGAGCAGTACTTC
>15|NA|TRBV4-2|NA|TRBJ2-1
CASSQDRSTLNEQFF
TGTGCCAGCAGCCAAGATCGGAGTACTTTGAATGAGCAGTTCTTC